Presented here are 3 T cell receptor beta chains from one specimen sequenced in a study of T cells in lung cancer brain metastases. Only in-frame clones appear in the TCRdb table, and some are missing; sequencing was by immunoSEQ multiplex PCR. The sample contains about 6,200 clones, 86% of which appear only once. The sample was tumor tissue from the primary lung tumor. The receptors were gathered from a man aged 45-65 years with non-small cell lung cancer.

The V and J genes are TRBV29-1 and TRBJ1-2; D ambiguous. The germline V and J ends were trimmed by 4 bases and 8 bases, with 14 bases remaining between them. Germline V gene sequence: CDR1 SQVTM, CDR2 ANQGSEA. The CDR3 is 12 residues long. This CDR3 is CSVVEGSWGYTF. As DNA, the CDR3 is TGCAGCGTTGTCGAGGGCTCCTGGGGCTACACCTTC. Full variable domain (remainder filled in from reference TRBV29-1 and TRBJ1-2): SAVISQKPSRDICQRGTSLTIQCQVDSQVTMMFWYRQQPGQSLTLIATANQGSEATYESGFVIDKFPISRPNLTFSTLTVSNMSPEDSSIYLCSVVEGSWGYTFGSGTRLTVV.

The chain carries TRBV4-1 and TRBJ1-5; D unresolved. Germline CDR1 reads MGHRA; CDR2 reads YSYEKL. The CDR3 runs 14 residues. V shed 1 base and J shed 4 bases, with 8 bases lying between them. In DNA, the CDR3 is TGCGCCAGCAGCCAAGGGCAGCTAAATCAGCCCCAGCATTTT. Its translation: CASSQGQLNQPQHF.

V and J are TRBV9 and TRBJ2-2; D unresolved. This CDR3 region has 14 residues. V was pared by 0 bases and J by 6 bases, with 9 bases between. Looked up from germline, CDR1 is SGDLS and CDR2 is YYNGEE. The CDR3, as DNA: TGTGCCAGCAGCGTAGGAAGAGTTCCCGGGGAGCTGTTTTTT. Amino acid sequence: CASSVGRVPGELFF.